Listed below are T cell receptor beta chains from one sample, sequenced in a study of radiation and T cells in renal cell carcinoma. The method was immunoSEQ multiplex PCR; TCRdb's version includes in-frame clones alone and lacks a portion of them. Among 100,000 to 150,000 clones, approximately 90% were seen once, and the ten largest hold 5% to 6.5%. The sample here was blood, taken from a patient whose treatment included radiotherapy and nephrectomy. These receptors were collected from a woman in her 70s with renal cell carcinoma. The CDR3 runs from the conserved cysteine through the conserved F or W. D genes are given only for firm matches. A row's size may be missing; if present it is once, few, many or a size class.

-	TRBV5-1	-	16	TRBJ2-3	TGCGCCAGCAGCCTGATTGCGGGGGCTAATACAGATACGCAGTATTTT	CASSLIAGANTDTQYF
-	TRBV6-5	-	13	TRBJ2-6	TGTGCCAGCGGTTTCTCTGGGGCCAACGTCCTGACTTTC	CASGFSGANVLTF
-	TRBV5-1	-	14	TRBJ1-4	TGCGCCAGCAAAAGCGAGAACCCTAATGAAAAACTGTTTTTT	CASKSENPNEKLFF
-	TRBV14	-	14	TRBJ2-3	TGTGCCAGCAGTTCCGGGATCTACACAGATACGCAGTATTTT	CASSSGIYTDTQYF
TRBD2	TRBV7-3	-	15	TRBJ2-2	TGTGCCAGCAGCCCCCGGACTAGTCACACCGGGGAGCTGTTTTTT	CASSPRTSHTGELFF
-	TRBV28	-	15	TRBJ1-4	TGTGCCAGCAGTTCCAGGGAGGCAACTAATGAAAAACTGTTTTTT	CASSSREATNEKLFF
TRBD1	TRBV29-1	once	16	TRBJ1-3	TGCAGCGTGTCCGGACCGACAGGGGTCTATGGAAACACCATATATTTT	CSVSGPTGVYGNTIYF
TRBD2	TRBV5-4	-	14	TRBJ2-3	TGTGCCAGCAGCTTTGGGACTAGCGTGGATACGCAGTATTTT	CASSFGTSVDTQYF
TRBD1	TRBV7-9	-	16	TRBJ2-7	TGTGCCAGCAGCTTTAGGGGGACAGAAGGGATCTACGAGCAGTACTTC	CASSFRGTEGIYEQYF
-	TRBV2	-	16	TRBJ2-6	TGTGCCAGCAGTGAATATCACAGGCCTGGGGCCAACGTCCTGACTTTC	CASSEYHRPGANVLTF
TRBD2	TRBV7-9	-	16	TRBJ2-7	TGTGCCAGCAGCGGATCGCCGTCCGGGACTAGTTACGAGCAGTACTTC	CASSGSPSGTSYEQYF
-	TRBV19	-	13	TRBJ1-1	TGTGCCAGTAGTATAGTAGAGAACACTGAAGCTTTCTTT	CASSIVENTEAFF
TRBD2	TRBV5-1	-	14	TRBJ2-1	TGCGCCAGCAGCTTGGCCGGTAGCGGGGGAAGCGAGTTCTTC	CASSLAGSGGSEFF
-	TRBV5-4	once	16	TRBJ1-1	TGTGCCAGCAGCTTGGGGGCGCAGGGCCTGAACACTGAAGCTTTCTTT	CASSLGAQGLNTEAFF